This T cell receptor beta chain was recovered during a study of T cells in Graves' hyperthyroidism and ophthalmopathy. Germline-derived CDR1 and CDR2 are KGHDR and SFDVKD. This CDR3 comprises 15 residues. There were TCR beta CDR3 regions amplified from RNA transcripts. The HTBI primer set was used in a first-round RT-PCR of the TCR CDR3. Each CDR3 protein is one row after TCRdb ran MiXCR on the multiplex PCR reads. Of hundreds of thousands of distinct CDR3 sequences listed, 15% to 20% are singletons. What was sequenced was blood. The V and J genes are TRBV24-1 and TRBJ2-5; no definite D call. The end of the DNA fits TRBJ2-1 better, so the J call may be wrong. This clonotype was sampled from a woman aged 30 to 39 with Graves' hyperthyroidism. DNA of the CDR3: TGTGCCACCAGTGTGACGGGCTCAAGTCAAGAGACCCAGTTCTTC. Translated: CATSVTGSSQETQFF.